What follows are 19 T cell receptor beta chains derived from one specimen sequenced in a study of blood T cell repertoires in COVID-19 (dated by TCRdb to about 2020). The library was made by the immunoSEQ multiplex PCR assay. Drawn from immuneACCESS, this table holds only the in-frame rearrangements with V and J called that TCRdb kept. Clones are partly lost; checked studies trace under half to an unresolved V gene and leave the rest unexplained. The sample has fewer than 500,000 clones on record, approximately 89% of them singletons. The ten largest make up approximately 1.3% of the sample. The specimen sequenced was PBMCs or T cells enriched from blood (not recorded which). The receptors here all came from a young man who had recovered from COVID-19.

CDR3 residues: CASSRGPGQGLNTEAFF. CDR3 nucleotides: TGTGCCAGCAGTCGAGGGCCGGGACAGGGGTTGAACACTGAAGCTTTCTTT. V gene TRBV6-6 combines with J gene TRBJ1-1, with 10 bases identical to TRBD1. Germline V CDR1 and CDR2: MNHNY, SVGAGI (reference sequence). The CDR3 totals 17 residues. The junction had 9 bases not matched to a gene; V was cut back by 5 bases and J by 0 bases.

This chain joins TRBV14 and TRBJ1-1, with unresolved D. The germline CDR1 and CDR2 sequences are SGHDN and FVKESK. The CDR3 loop spans 14 amino acids. V was trimmed by 1 base and J by 6 bases, leaving 12 bases between them. In DNA, the CDR3 is TGTGCCAGCAGCCAAGTCGCTTTCGGGGCTGAAGCTTTCTTT. Translating it yields CASSQVAFGAEAFF.

The CDR3 coding sequence is TGTGCCAGCAGACAGGGTAGGGACACTGAAGCTTTCTTT. Amino acids: CASRQGRDTEAFF. V gene TRBV16 combines with J gene TRBJ1-1, with a possible D match to TRBD1 (6 bases). Germline-derived CDR1 and CDR2 are KGHSY and FQNENV. The length of the CDR3 is 13 residues. V gave up 6 bases and J gave up 3 bases, with 11 bases separating them.

V is TRBV9 and J is TRBJ2-1; D might be TRBD1 (7 bases). With 0 bases removed from V and 7 bases from J, the gap between germline ends came to 14 bases. The CDR3 loop spans 15 amino acids. Germline loops: CDR1 SGDLS, CDR2 YYNGEE. CDR3 sequence (DNA): TGTGCCAGCAGCGTAGCAGGGGGGTCATGGAATGAGCAGTTCTTC. Protein sequence: CASSVAGGSWNEQFF.

The chain uses TRBV6-5 and TRBJ1-2; weak D call: TRBD1 (5 bases). V gave up 6 bases and J gave up 6 bases, with 11 bases separating them. The CDR3 is 12 residues long. Germline values: CDR1 MNHEY, CDR2 SVGAGI. The CDR3 reads CASSRAGDGYTF. In DNA form, the CDR3 reads TGTGCCAGCAGCCGGGCGGGGGATGGCTACACCTTC.

The chain is built from TRBV2 and TRBJ2-1; 9 bases line up with TRBD1. Germline V gives CDR1 SNHLY, CDR2 FYNNEI. This CDR3 has 14 residues. Trimming cost V 8 bases and J 7 bases; bases outside gene matches: 9. The CDR3 reads CASLPGTGWNEQFF. Here the CDR3 DNA reads TGTGCCAGCCTACCTGGGACAGGGTGGAATGAGCAGTTCTTC.

This rearrangement joins TRBV6-5 to TRBJ1-3; D unresolved. Trimming removed 8 bases at V and 0 bases at J, with 14 bases between. CDR3 length: 15 amino acids. Germline CDR1 and CDR2: MNHEY and SVGAGI. The CDR3: CASGELVSSGNTIYF. The CDR3 bases are TGTGCCAGCGGGGAGTTAGTAAGCTCTGGAAACACCATATATTTT.

This sequence joins TRBV19 and TRBJ1-4, with D hard to call. V shed 4 bases and J shed 3 bases, with 9 bases lying between them. Germline lookup yields CDR1 LNHDA and CDR2 SQIVND (reference sequence). The CDR3 length is 14 residues. CDR3 residues: CASSNSYANEKLFF. As DNA, the CDR3 is TGTGCCAGTAGTAACAGTTATGCTAATGAAAAACTGTTTTTT. Full variable domain (rest looked up from reference TRBV19 and TRBJ1-4): DGGITQSPKYLFRKEGQNVTLSCEQNLNHDAMYWYRQDPGQGLRLIYYSQIVNDFQKGDIAEGYSVSREKKESFPLTVTSAQKNPTAFYLCASSNSYANEKLFFGSGTQLSVL.

The chain links TRBV24-1 to TRBJ2-4; D possibly corresponds to TRBD1 (5 bases). The germline CDR1 and CDR2 sequences are KGHDR and SFDVKD. The V gene lost 0 bases and the J gene lost 2 bases, with 10 bases spanning the gap. The CDR3 spans 16 residues. The CDR3 region has the DNA TGTGCCACCAGTGATTTGACAGGATGGCCCAAAAACATTCAGTACTTC. Residues: CATSDLTGWPKNIQYF.

V and J are TRBV21-1 and TRBJ1-5. TRBV21-1 is a documented pseudogene. The CDR3 is 14 amino acids. In DNA, the CDR3 is TGTGCCAGCAGCCCCCGTCGAGCACGGCAGCCCCAGCATTTT. This translates into CASSPRRARQPQHF.

The chain couples TRBV19 to TRBJ2-5; no clear D. Germline V gives CDR1 LNHDA, CDR2 SQIVND (reference sequence). With 5 bases removed from V and 4 bases from J, the gap between germline ends came to 8 bases. This CDR3 has 12 residues. The CDR3 reads CASSASIETQYF. For the CDR3, the DNA is TGTGCCAGTAGTGCTTCTATAGAGACCCAGTACTTC.

This chain uses TRBV6-5 with TRBJ1-6, with 7 nucleotides matching TRBD1. Germline CDR1 MNHEY, CDR2 SVGAGI. V gave up 11 bases and J gave up 10 bases; unmatched junction bases: 11. The CDR3 runs 13 residues. CDR3 in amino acids: CAVKPGGSSPLHF. The CDR3 DNA is TGTGCCGTCAAACCAGGGGGTTCCTCACCCCTCCACTTT.

This sequence joins TRBV7-8 and TRBJ1-6, with TRBD1 identical over 9 bases. CDR1 and CDR2 from the germline V gene are SGHVS and FQNEAQ. After removal of 3 bases from V and 3 bases from J, the junction contained 3 bases not matched to a gene. The CDR3 has 16 residues. The CDR3 reads CASSFTGGVYNSPLHF. The DNA for the CDR3 is TGTGCCAGCAGCTTCACAGGGGGCGTCTATAATTCACCCCTCCACTTT.

The chain carries TRBV9 and TRBJ2-2; D gene unclear. CDR1 and CDR2 (germline): SGDLS, YYNGEE. The CDR3 sequence is 14 residues long. V lost 0 bases to trimming and J lost 3 bases, with 6 bases between them. The CDR3 DNA is TGTGCCAGCAGCGTAGTTCCGGACACCGGGGAGCTGTTTTTT. As protein: CASSVVPDTGELFF.

The CDR3 DNA reads as TGTGCCTGGAGTGTGGAGGGTGAGCAGTTCTTC. Translated: CAWSVEGEQFF. The rearrangement joins TRBV30 to TRBJ2-1; D possibly corresponds to TRBD2 (6 bases). Germline-derived CDR1 and CDR2 are GTSNPN and SVGIG (reference sequence). Trimming pared 0 bases from V and 9 bases from J, leaving 6 bases between. This CDR3 spans 11 amino acids. The whole variable domain, filled in from reference TRBV30 and TRBJ2-1, reads SQTIHQWPATLVQPVGSPLSLECTVEGTSNPNLYWYRQAAGRGLQLLFYSVGIGQISSEVPQNLSASRPQDRQFILSSKKLLLSDSGFYLCAWSVEGEQFFGPGTRLTVL.

V gene TRBV7-9 combines with J gene TRBJ1-2; D is ambiguous. This CDR3 comprises 15 residues. V was trimmed by 2 bases and J by 0 bases, leaving 10 bases between them. Germline-derived CDR1 and CDR2 are SEHNR and FQNEAQ (reference sequence). In nucleotides, the CDR3 is TGTGCCAGCAGCTTACCCGGACTCGCTAACTATGGCTACACCTTC. Its translation is CASSLPGLANYGYTF.

In DNA form, the CDR3 reads TGTGCCAGCAGCTTAAATGGGAGGAACACTGAAGCTTTCTTT. This translates into CASSLNGRNTEAFF. The V call is TRBV7-2, the J call TRBJ1-1; D gene uncertain. Trimming removed 2 bases at V and 1 base at J, with 8 bases between. Looked up from germline, CDR1 is SGHTA and CDR2 is FQGNSA. There are 14 residues in the CDR3.

The chain is built from TRBV12-3 or TRBV12-4 and TRBJ2-3, with D unclear. V lost 3 bases, J lost 4 bases, and 8 bases lay in between. The CDR3 has 13 residues. CDR3 amino acids: CASSFPPADTQYF. The CDR3 region has the DNA TGTGCCAGCAGTTTCCCACCGGCAGATACGCAGTATTTT.

The V call is TRBV9, the J call TRBJ1-4; D remains unclear. The V gene's germline CDR1 is SGDLS and CDR2 YYNGEE. The V end lost 3 bases, the J end lost 5 bases, and 11 bases lay between the germline ends. This CDR3 is built from 14 residues. This CDR3 reads CASSEPGSNEKLFF. CDR3 coding DNA: TGTGCCAGCAGCGAACCGGGAAGCAATGAAAAACTGTTTTTT.